The next 29 T cell receptor beta chains were all read from a single sample in a study of sequential checkpoint blockade in melanoma. Method: immunoSEQ multiplex PCR; TCRdb's copy keeps in-frame clones and lacks some. This sample yields 20,000 to 25,000 clones, of which 55% to 70% are seen a single time; 15% to 20% belongs to the top ten. Treatment given: randomized to nivolumab then ipilimumab (arm A) or the reverse (arm B). Specimen: CD8+ T cells sorted from blood (inferred from file names), collected from a patient given nivolumab and ipilimumab in sequence. The receptor source for this set is a human donor with melanoma.

The V and J genes are TRBV21-1 and TRBJ1-1; the table's D call, TRBD1, has no DNA check behind it. TRBV21-1 is tagged as a pseudogene. The CDR3 sequence is 19 residues long. The CDR3 loop reads CASILNTPKRQGLLKEAFF. The CDR3 DNA follows: TGTGCCAGCATCCTAAACACACCGAAGAGACAGGGCCTCCTGAAAGAAGCTTTCTTT.

This chain uses TRBV14 with TRBJ2-3; no reliable D call. Germline CDR1 and CDR2: SGHDN and FVKESK. The CDR3 loop spans 17 amino acids. Trimming removed 0 bases at V and 3 bases at J, with 16 bases between. Written as DNA, the CDR3 is TGTGCCAGCAGCCAAGATCAGTGGTCCCCAGAAACAGATACGCAGTATTTT. Its translation: CASSQDQWSPETDTQYF.

About this clone itself: This specimen includes other DNA sequences encoding the same CDR3. The V call is TRBV9, the J call TRBJ2-2; D not certain. V shed 0 bases and J shed 0 bases, with 6 bases lying between them. This CDR3 has 15 amino acids. The germline gives CDR1 SGDLS, CDR2 YYNGEE. The CDR3 DNA is TGTGCCAGCAGCGTAGCAGGATCGAACACCGGGGAGCTGTTTTTT. Its protein product is CASSVAGSNTGELFF.

The chain links TRBV6-5 to TRBJ1-3; no clear D. The CDR3 is made up of 15 amino acids. Germline V gives CDR1 MNHEY, CDR2 SVGAGI. The germline V and J ends were trimmed by 6 bases and 0 bases, with 12 bases remaining between them. DNA of the CDR3: TGTGCCAGCAGCCACGGGGAGTTCTCTGGAAACACCATATATTTT. Its protein product is CASSHGEFSGNTIYF.

This clone was observed a few times. The chain carries TRBV6-1 and TRBJ2-7; 7 bases agree with TRBD1. This CDR3 region has 14 residues. The ends lost 4 bases at V and 3 bases at J; junction bases unmatched: 6. Germline CDR1 reads MNHNS; CDR2 reads SASEGT. The CDR3 DNA reads TGTGCCAGCAGTGTCCTCGGACAGGTCTACGAGCAGTACGTC. This gives the protein CASSVLGQVYEQYV.

This clone has just one count. The rearrangement links TRBV7-2 to TRBJ2-1, with 8 bases matching TRBD2. CDR1 SGHTA and CDR2 FQGNSA come from the germline V gene. This CDR3 comprises 16 residues. After removal of 1 base from V and 5 bases from J, the junction contained 7 bases not matched to a gene. The CDR3 loop is CASSLVVLAEDNEQFF. CDR3 sequence (DNA): TGTGCCAGCAGCTTAGTCGTACTAGCGGAGGACAATGAGCAGTTCTTC. Full variable domain (rest looked up from reference TRBV7-2 and TRBJ2-1): GAGVSQSPSNKVTEKGKDVELRCDPISGHTALYWYRQSLGQGLEFLIYFQGNSAPDKSGLPSDRFSAERTGGSVSTLTIQRTQQEDSAVYLCASSLVVLAEDNEQFFGPGTRLTVL.

The V gene is TRBV7-9, the J gene TRBJ2-2; D unclear. This CDR3 is built from 12 residues. CDR1 and CDR2 from the germline V gene are SEHNR and FQNEAQ (reference sequence). V lost 2 bases to trimming and J lost 5 bases, with 3 bases between them. CDR3 sequence: CASSLPTGELFF. The CDR3 nucleotides read TGTGCCAGCAGCTTACCTACCGGGGAGCTGTTTTTT.

The rearrangement uses TRBV6-1 and TRBJ2-5, with TRBD2 matching over 11 bases. Germline V lookup: CDR1 MNHNS, CDR2 SASEGT. The length of the CDR3 is 15 residues. J was trimmed by 4 bases and V by 2 bases; bases with no gene match: 3. The DNA for the CDR3 is TGTGCCAGCAGTGAATTAGCGGGGGGGCCAGAGACCCAGTACTTC. It is translated as CASSELAGGPETQYF.

This chain connects TRBV9 to TRBJ2-7; perhaps TRBD2 as D (6 bases). In germline, CDR1 is SGDLS, CDR2 YYNGEE. The V gene lost 3 bases and the J gene lost 6 bases, with 16 bases spanning the gap. The CDR3 spans 14 residues. Here the CDR3 DNA reads TGTGCCAGCAGCGCCCTAGGGACTCCATCCGAGCAGTACTTC. Translated: CASSALGTPSEQYF.

The chain is built from TRBV7-3 and TRBJ1-2; no reliable D call. The CDR3 covers 16 residues. CDR1 and CDR2 from the germline V gene are SGHTA and FQGTGA. The V and J ends lost 0 bases and 5 bases respectively, with 16 bases between them. CDR3 in DNA: TGTGCCAGCAGCTTAACGGGAGGGTCGGGGATTTATGGCTACACCTTC. Residues: CASSLTGGSGIYGYTF.

With regard to this clone: A far larger clone is one base from this, pointing to a likely read error. The genes are TRBV28 and TRBJ1-1; perhaps TRBD1 as D (5 bases). There are 13 residues in the CDR3. Germline-derived CDR1 and CDR2 are MDHEN and SYDVKM. This CDR3 is CASAGLGGTEASF. In DNA form, the CDR3 reads TGTGCCAGCGCAGGGTTGGGAGGCACTGAAGCTTCCTTT.

The V gene is TRBV6-6, the J gene TRBJ1-5; no clear D. Trimming left V 6 bases short and J 1 base short, with 10 bases between. The CDR3 length is 14 residues. Germline assignment: CDR1 MNHNY and CDR2 SVGAGI (reference sequence). DNA of the CDR3: TGTGCCAGCAGGCGGCTTGGGAGCAATCAGCCCCAGCATTTT. Residues: CASRRLGSNQPQHF.

The CDR3 here is CASSLRGGSITDTQYF. In DNA form, the CDR3 reads TGTGCCAGCAGCTTGAGAGGGGGAAGTATCACAGATACGCAGTATTTT. V and J are TRBV5-8 and TRBJ2-3; D possibly corresponds to TRBD1 (6 bases). Germline loops: CDR1 SGHTS, CDR2 YDEGEE. This CDR3 comprises 16 residues. V lost 1 base and J 2 bases, leaving 14 bases between the germline ends. Variable domain in full (rest from reference TRBV5-8 and TRBJ2-3): EAGVTQSPTHLIKTRGQQATLRCSPISGHTSVYWYQQALGLGLQFLLWYDEGEERNRGNFPPRFSGRQFPNYSSELNVNALELEDSALYLCASSLRGGSITDTQYFGPGTRLTVL.

The V call is TRBV27, the J call TRBJ2-7; TRBD2 matches 7 bases. With 6 bases clipped from V and 3 bases from J, the junction kept 2 bases outside the gene matches. Germline V gene data show CDR1 as MNHEY and CDR2 as SMNVEV (reference sequence). The CDR3 contains 12 residues. CDR3 protein: CASRGGSYEQYV. In DNA form, the CDR3 reads TGTGCCAGCAGGGGAGGGAGCTACGAGCAGTACGTC.

In its sample, this clone ranks as medium-sized. This chain connects TRBV28 to TRBJ2-6; TRBD1 agrees at 10 bases. The CDR3 length is 18 residues. Germline CDR1 reads MDHEN; CDR2 reads SYDVKM. Trimming removed 4 bases from V and 0 bases from J; junction bases left unmatched: 6. The CDR3 here is CASSSRGQGRSGANVLTF. CDR3 sequence (DNA): TGTGCCAGCAGTTCCAGGGGACAGGGGCGCTCTGGGGCCAACGTCCTGACTTTC.

This clone appeared a few times. The chain links TRBV7-8 to TRBJ1-6; 9 nucleotides line up with TRBD1. This CDR3 comprises 16 residues. V gave up 4 bases and J gave up 3 bases; unmatched junction bases: 4. Germline V gene data show CDR1 as SGHVS and CDR2 as FQNEAQ. CDR3 sequence reads: CASSSQGQGYNSPLHF. The CDR3 DNA sequence: TGTGCCAGCAGCTCCCAGGGACAGGGCTATAATTCACCCCTCCACTTT.

This clone was recorded a few times. The V call is TRBV6-4, the J call TRBJ2-2, with a possible D match to TRBD2 (7 bases). The V end lost 5 bases, the J end lost 7 bases, and 17 bases lay between the germline ends. The CDR3 runs 15 residues. Germline-derived CDR1 and CDR2 are MRHNA and SNTAGT. The CDR3 DNA reads TGTGCCAGCAGTTACGTGTCAGGGGACTACGGGGAGCTGTTTTTT. This codes for CASSYVSGDYGELFF.

The chain employs TRBV9 and TRBJ2-2; no reliable D call. This CDR3 has 13 amino acids. V dropped 0 bases and J dropped 6 bases, with 6 bases sitting between them. Germline loops: CDR1 SGDLS, CDR2 YYNGEE. CDR3 nucleotide sequence: TGTGCCAGCAGCGTAGCTGAGGCCGGGGAGCTGTTTTTT. The encoded protein is CASSVAEAGELFF.

The V call is TRBV4-2, the J call TRBJ1-4, with a possible D match to TRBD1 (6 bases). Trimming took 1 base from V and 4 from J, leaving 13 bases between them. Germline V CDR1 and CDR2: LGHNA, YNFKEQ. The CDR3 has 16 amino acids. The CDR3 loop is CASSQVGGQLNEKLFF. The CDR3, as DNA: TGTGCCAGCAGCCAAGTCGGAGGACAGCTTAATGAAAAACTGTTTTTT.

The V and J genes are TRBV27 and TRBJ2-7; 9 bases line up with TRBD1. The CDR3 has 17 amino acids. The J segment lost 2 bases and the V segment lost 6 bases, leaving 14 bases of the junction unmatched. Germline V gene data show CDR1 as MNHEY and CDR2 as SMNVEV (reference sequence). The CDR3 DNA reads as TGTGCCAGCAGAAGTTACAGGAACAGGGGGCCTGCCTACGAGCAGTACGTC. It translates to CASRSYRNRGPAYEQYV.

This rearrangement joins TRBV27 to TRBJ2-2; a possible D gene is TRBD2 (5 bases). Germline V CDR1 and CDR2: MNHEY, SMNVEV (reference sequence). V lost 0 bases, J lost 7 bases, and 18 bases lay in between. The CDR3 is made up of 17 amino acids. This CDR3 is CASSLSPDPGLGGELFF. The CDR3, as DNA: TGTGCCAGCAGTTTATCTCCGGACCCGGGATTGGGCGGGGAGCTGTTTTTT.

In its sample, this clone is medium-sized. As DNA, the CDR3 is TGTGCCAGCAGTGAAGCAGCGGCCGGGGAGCTGTTTTTT. Translation: CASSEAAAGELFF. The chain joins TRBV2 to TRBJ2-2; a weak D match, TRBD2 (5 bases). The CDR3 totals 13 residues. Trimming removed 0 bases at V and 6 bases at J, with 5 bases between. Germline lookup yields CDR1 SNHLY and CDR2 FYNNEI.

This sequence joins TRBV25-1 and TRBJ2-5; D may be TRBD1 (5 bases). The CDR3 extends over 15 amino acids. V was pared by 0 bases and J by 3 bases, with 11 bases between. Per the germline V gene, CDR1 is MGHDK and CDR2 is SYGVNS. Written as DNA, the CDR3 is TGTGCCAGCAGTGAATATAGGGGCAGAAAAGAGACCCAGTACTTC. Translated: CASSEYRGRKETQYF.

The chain links TRBV7-9 to TRBJ2-5; the match to TRBD2 covers 10 bases. This CDR3 comprises 15 residues. The ends lost 6 bases at V and 1 base at J; junction bases unmatched: 5. Germline CDR1 and CDR2: SEHNR and FQNEAQ (reference sequence). DNA of the CDR3: TGTGCCAGCAGTTCCGGGACTAGCGCCCAAGAGACCCAGTACTTC. Its protein product is CASSSGTSAQETQYF.

With respect to this clone: Relative to the germline gene, one junction end is altered; a read error may explain this. This chain links TRBV6-1 with TRBJ2-2; TRBD2 might be the D (5 bases). CDR1 is MNHNS, CDR2 SASEGT, per germline. This CDR3 has 12 residues. CDR3 in DNA: TGTGCCAGCAGGGGTGGAAACGGGGAGCTGCTTTTT. Amino acid sequence: CASRGGNGELLF.

V usage is TRBV6-1 and J usage is TRBJ2-5, with 11 bases that match TRBD2. The CDR3 extends over 15 amino acids. J gave up 2 bases and V 10 bases, and 9 bases lay outside the gene matches. CDR1 and CDR2 from the germline V gene are MNHNS and SASEGT. The CDR3 reads CATRTGTSGQETQYF. The DNA for the CDR3 is TGTGCCACTCGAACCGGGACTAGCGGACAAGAGACCCAGTACTTC.

The sample holds one count of this clone. This chain connects TRBV18 to TRBJ1-2, with 8 bases identical to TRBD1. The CDR3 length is 16 residues. V lost 0 bases and J lost 6; bases outside the gene matches: 9. Germline assignment: CDR1 KGHSH and CDR2 LQKENI. CDR3 nucleotides: TGTGCCAGCTCACCACCCTATCCAGGGGGCGTAGATGGCTACACCTTC. Its translation is CASSPPYPGGVDGYTF.

This clone was counted only a few times. The gene calls are TRBV27 and TRBJ2-1, with 12 bases identical to TRBD2. This CDR3 is 17 amino acids long. Germline V CDR1 and CDR2: MNHEY, SMNVEV (reference sequence). J gave up 2 bases and V 6 bases, and 8 bases lay outside the gene matches. The CDR3 loop reads CASSSLLAGGTYNEQFF. CDR3 bases: TGTGCCAGCAGCTCCCTACTAGCGGGGGGCACCTACAATGAGCAGTTCTTC.

V gene TRBV11-2 combines with J gene TRBJ1-1, with D uncertain. The V end lost 5 bases, the J end lost 1 base, and 11 bases lay between the germline ends. CDR1 and CDR2 from the germline V gene are SGHAT and FQNNGV. The CDR3 loop spans 14 amino acids. In nucleotides, the CDR3 is TGTGCCAGCAGCGAAGTTCCGGGGAACACTGAAGCTTTCTTT. Translation gives CASSEVPGNTEAFF.